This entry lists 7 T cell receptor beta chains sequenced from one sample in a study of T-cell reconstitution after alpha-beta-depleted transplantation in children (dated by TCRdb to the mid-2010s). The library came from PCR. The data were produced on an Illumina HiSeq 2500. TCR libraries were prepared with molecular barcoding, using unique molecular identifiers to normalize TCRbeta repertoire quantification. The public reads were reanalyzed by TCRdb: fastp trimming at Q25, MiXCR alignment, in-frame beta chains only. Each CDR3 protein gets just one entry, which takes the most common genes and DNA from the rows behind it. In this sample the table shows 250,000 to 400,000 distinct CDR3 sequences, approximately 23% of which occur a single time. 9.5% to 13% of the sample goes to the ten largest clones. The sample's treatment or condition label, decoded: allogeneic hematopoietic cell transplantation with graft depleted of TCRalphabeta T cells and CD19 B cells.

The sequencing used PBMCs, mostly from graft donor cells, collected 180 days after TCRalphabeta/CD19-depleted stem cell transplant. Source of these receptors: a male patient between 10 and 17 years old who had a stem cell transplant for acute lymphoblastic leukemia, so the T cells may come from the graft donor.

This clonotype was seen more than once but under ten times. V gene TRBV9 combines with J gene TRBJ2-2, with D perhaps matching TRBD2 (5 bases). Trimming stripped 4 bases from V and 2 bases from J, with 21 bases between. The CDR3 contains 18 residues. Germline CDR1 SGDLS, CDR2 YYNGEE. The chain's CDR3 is CASSPIPEARENTGELFF. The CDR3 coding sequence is TGTGCCAGCAGCCCCATCCCGGAGGCAAGGGAAAACACCGGGGAGCTGTTTTTT.

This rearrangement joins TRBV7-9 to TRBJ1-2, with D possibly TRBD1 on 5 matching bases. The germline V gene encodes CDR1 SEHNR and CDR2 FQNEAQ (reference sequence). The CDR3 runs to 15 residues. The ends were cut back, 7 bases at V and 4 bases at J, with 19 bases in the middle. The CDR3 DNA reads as TGTGCCAGCACCTCCGGGGGACGGCTGCTCTATGGCTACACCTTC. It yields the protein CASTSGGRLLYGYTF.

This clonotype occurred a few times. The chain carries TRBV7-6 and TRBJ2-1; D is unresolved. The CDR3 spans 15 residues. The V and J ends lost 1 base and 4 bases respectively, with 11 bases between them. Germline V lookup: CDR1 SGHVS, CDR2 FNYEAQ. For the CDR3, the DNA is TGTGCCAGCAGCTTAGGTCCAGCAGAGTACAATGAGCAGTTCTTC. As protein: CASSLGPAEYNEQFF.

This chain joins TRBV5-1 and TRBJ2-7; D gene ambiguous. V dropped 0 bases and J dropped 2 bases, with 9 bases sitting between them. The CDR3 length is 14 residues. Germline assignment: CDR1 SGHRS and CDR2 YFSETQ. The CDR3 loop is CASSLGWFPYEQYF. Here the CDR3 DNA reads TGCGCCAGCAGCTTGGGGTGGTTCCCCTACGAGCAGTACTTC.

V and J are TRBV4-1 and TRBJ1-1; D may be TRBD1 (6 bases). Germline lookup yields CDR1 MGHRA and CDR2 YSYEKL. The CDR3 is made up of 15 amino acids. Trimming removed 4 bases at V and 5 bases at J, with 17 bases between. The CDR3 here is CASSPRDTGGTEAFF. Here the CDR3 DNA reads TGCGCCAGCAGCCCCCGGGACACTGGGGGGACTGAAGCTTTCTTT.

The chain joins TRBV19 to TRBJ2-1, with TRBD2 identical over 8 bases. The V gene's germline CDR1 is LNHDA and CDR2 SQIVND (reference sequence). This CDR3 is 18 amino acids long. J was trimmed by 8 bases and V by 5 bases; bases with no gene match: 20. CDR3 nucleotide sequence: TGTGCCAGTAGTTCCCTCGGGGGTGGACTAGCTAGGGCCGATGAGCAGTTCTTC. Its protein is CASSSLGGGLARADEQFF.

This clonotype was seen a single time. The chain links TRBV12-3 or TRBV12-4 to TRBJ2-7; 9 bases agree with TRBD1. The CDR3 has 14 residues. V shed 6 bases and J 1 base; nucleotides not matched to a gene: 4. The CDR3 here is CASRGQGPSYEQYF. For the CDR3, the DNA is TGTGCCAGCAGGGGACAGGGCCCTTCCTACGAGCAGTACTTC.